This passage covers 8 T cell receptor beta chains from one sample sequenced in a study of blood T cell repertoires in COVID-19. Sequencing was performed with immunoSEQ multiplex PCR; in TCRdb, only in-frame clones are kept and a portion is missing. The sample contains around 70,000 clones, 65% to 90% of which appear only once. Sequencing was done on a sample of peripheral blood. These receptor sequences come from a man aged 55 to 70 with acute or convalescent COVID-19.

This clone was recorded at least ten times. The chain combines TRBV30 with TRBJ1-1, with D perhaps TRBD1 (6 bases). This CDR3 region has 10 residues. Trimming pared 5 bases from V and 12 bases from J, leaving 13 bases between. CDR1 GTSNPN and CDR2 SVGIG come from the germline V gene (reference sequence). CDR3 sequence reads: CAWGGRGSFF. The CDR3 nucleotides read TGTGCCTGGGGAGGTAGGGGGTCTTTCTTT.

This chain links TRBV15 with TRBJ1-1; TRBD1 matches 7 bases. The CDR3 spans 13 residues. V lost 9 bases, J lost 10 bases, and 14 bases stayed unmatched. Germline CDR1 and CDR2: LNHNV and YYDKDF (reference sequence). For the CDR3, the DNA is TGTGCCACAAAAGTGGGGACAGCGGATGTAGCTTTCTTT. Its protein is CATKVGTADVAFF.

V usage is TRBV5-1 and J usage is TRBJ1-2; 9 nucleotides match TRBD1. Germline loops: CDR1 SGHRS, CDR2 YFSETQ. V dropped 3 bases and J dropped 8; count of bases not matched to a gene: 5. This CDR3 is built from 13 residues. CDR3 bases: TGCGCCAGCAGCTGGGACAGGGTTGACGGCTACACCTTC. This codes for CASSWDRVDGYTF.

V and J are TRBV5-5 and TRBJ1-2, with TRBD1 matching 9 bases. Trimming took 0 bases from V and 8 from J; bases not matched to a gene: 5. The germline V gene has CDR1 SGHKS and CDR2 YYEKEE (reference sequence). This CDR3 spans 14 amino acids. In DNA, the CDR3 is TGTGCCAGCAGCTTGGGGGCAACAGGGGGCGGCTACACCTTC. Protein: CASSLGATGGGYTF.

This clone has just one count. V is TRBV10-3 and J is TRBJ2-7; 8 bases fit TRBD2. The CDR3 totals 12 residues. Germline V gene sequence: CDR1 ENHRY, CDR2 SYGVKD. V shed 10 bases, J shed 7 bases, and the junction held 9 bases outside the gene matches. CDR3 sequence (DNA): TGTGCCACCCACGGGGGGGCTGGGGAGCAGTACTTC. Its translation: CATHGGAGEQYF.

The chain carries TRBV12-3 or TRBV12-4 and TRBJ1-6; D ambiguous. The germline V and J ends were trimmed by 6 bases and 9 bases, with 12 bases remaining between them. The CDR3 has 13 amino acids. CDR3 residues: CASSPRPLSPLHF. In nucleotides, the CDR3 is TGTGCCAGCAGCCCCAGGCCCCTTTCACCCCTCCACTTT.

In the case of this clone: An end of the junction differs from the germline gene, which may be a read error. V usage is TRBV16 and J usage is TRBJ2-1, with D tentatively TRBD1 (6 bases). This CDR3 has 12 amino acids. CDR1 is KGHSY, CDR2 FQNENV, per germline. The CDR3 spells CASSQGGQGRLF. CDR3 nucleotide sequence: TGTGCCAGCAGCCAAGGGGGACAAGGCAGGCTCTTC.

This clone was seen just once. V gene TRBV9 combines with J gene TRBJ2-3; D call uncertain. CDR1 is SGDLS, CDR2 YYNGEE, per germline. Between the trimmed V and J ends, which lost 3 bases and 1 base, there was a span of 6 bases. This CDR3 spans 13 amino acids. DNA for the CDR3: TGTGCCAGCAGCGCACCGGGCACAGATACGCAGTATTTT. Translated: CASSAPGTDTQYF. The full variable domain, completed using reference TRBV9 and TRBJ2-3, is DSGVTQTPKHLITATGQRVTLRCSPRSGDLSVYWYQQSLDQGLQFLIQYYNGEERAKGNILERFSAQQFPDLHSELNLSSLELGDSALYFCASSAPGTDTQYFGPGTRLTVL.